Presented here are 20 T cell receptor beta chains from one specimen sequenced in a study of CD8+ T cells in alopecia areata. The treatment: oral pan-JAK inhibitor, 5-10 mg twice daily. Extraction of RNA preceded its reverse transcription into cDNA, which served as the sequencing template. TCRdb keeps only in-frame clones here, not all; method: immunoSEQ multiplex PCR. Among 150,000 to 200,000 clones listed, roughly 65% were seen once. The sequences come from CD4+ T cells sorted from blood, collected at week 4, from a patient treated with tofacitinib. These receptors came from a human donor with alopecia areata.

In regard to this clone: Other DNA sequences in the same sample also yield this CDR3. V is TRBV20-1 and J is TRBJ2-5; D is unclear. Germline CDR1 and CDR2: DFQATT and SNEGSKA (reference sequence). V lost 3 bases and J lost 4, with 3 bases in between. This CDR3 has 10 residues. CDR3 in DNA: TGCAGTGCTAGTGGAGAGACCCAGTACTTC. Protein product: CSASGETQYF.

This clone was counted between two and nine times. This chain joins TRBV5-1 and TRBJ1-1; TRBD1 is a possible D gene (5 bases). The length of the CDR3 is 15 residues. The germline V gene encodes CDR1 SGHRS and CDR2 YFSETQ. The V gene lost 6 bases and the J gene lost 3 bases, with 18 bases spanning the gap. CDR3 region: CASTLNGGWDTEAFF. As DNA, the CDR3 is TGCGCCAGCACCCTGAACGGGGGATGGGACACTGAAGCTTTCTTT.

This chain links TRBV30 with TRBJ1-3; D not resolved. Between the trimmed V and J ends, which lost 0 bases and 2 bases, there was a span of 8 bases. CDR3 size: 14 residues. Germline V CDR1 and CDR2: GTSNPN, SVGIG (reference sequence). The CDR3 spells CAWSVMGPGNTIYF. In DNA form, the CDR3 reads TGTGCCTGGAGTGTAATGGGCCCTGGAAACACCATATATTTT.

This clone showed up just a few times. The chain couples TRBV29-1 to TRBJ2-5; D could derive from TRBD1 or TRBD2 (5 bases each). The CDR3 length is 12 residues. Germline V gene sequence: CDR1 SQVTM, CDR2 ANQGSEA. Trimming took off 3 bases at V and 7 bases at J, with 12 bases between the two ends. CDR3 amino acids: CSVESGAGTQYF. The CDR3 region has the DNA TGCAGCGTTGAGTCCGGGGCAGGGACCCAGTACTTC. The full variable domain, completed using reference TRBV29-1 and TRBJ2-5, is SAVISQKPSRDICQRGTSLTIQCQVDSQVTMMFWYRQQPGQSLTLIATANQGSEATYESGFVIDKFPISRPNLTFSTLTVSNMSPEDSSIYLCSVESGAGTQYFGPGTRLLVL.

This chain links TRBV5-1 with TRBJ2-4; perhaps TRBD1 as D (6 bases). V gave up 0 bases and J gave up 1 base, with 11 bases separating them. Germline V gene data show CDR1 as SGHRS and CDR2 as YFSETQ. The CDR3 extends over 16 amino acids. The CDR3 DNA is TGCGCCAGCAGCTTGGGAGGGGGAGCGGCCAAAAACATTCAGTACTTC. Its translation: CASSLGGGAAKNIQYF.

This chain connects TRBV6-5 to TRBJ2-7; D unresolved. The CDR3 spans 13 residues. The ends were cut back, 0 bases at V and 6 bases at J, with 9 bases in the middle. CDR1 is MNHEY, CDR2 SVGAGI, per germline. The CDR3 nucleotides are TGTGCCAGCAGTTACTCGAGGCTTACCGAGCAGTACTTC. It specifies CASSYSRLTEQYF.

The chain is built from TRBV7-2 and TRBJ1-6; TRBD1 matches at 7 bases. The CDR3 is 15 amino acids. From germline, CDR1 is SGHTA and CDR2 FQGNSA. The J segment lost 10 bases and the V segment lost 2 bases, leaving 8 bases of the junction unmatched. CDR3: CASSLKVRGNSPLHF. The CDR3 coding sequence is TGTGCCAGCAGCTTAAAAGTCAGGGGGAACTCACCCCTCCACTTT.

Of note for this clone: The same CDR3 also results from other DNA sequences found in this sample. V and J are TRBV30 and TRBJ2-3; D may be TRBD2 (6 bases). The CDR3 contains 14 residues. Trimming stripped 3 bases from V and 1 base from J, with 11 bases between. Looked up from germline, CDR1 is GTSNPN and CDR2 is SVGIG (reference sequence). CDR3 sequence reads: CAWRGLAGTDTQYF. CDR3 DNA: TGTGCCTGGAGGGGACTGGCGGGCACAGATACGCAGTATTTT.

The chain carries TRBV27 and TRBJ1-5; 8 bases agree with TRBD1. V shed 2 bases and J 6 bases; nucleotides not matched to a gene: 6. This CDR3 has 15 amino acids. The germline V gene encodes CDR1 MNHEY and CDR2 SMNVEV (reference sequence). CDR3 sequence: CASSLQGARGQPQHF. CDR3 nucleotides: TGTGCCAGCAGTTTACAGGGGGCTAGGGGTCAGCCCCAGCATTTT.

The chain has TRBV30 and TRBJ1-6, with D uncertain. Trimming cost V 4 bases and J 6 bases, with 10 bases left between them. The CDR3 contains 13 residues. CDR1 GTSNPN and CDR2 SVGIG come from the germline V gene (reference sequence). The CDR3 spells CAWTGRGNSPLHF. The CDR3 DNA follows: TGTGCCTGGACAGGCCGGGGTAATTCACCCCTCCACTTT. The full variable domain, completed using reference TRBV30 and TRBJ1-6, is SQTIHQWPATLVQPVGSPLSLECTVEGTSNPNLYWYRQAAGRGLQLLFYSVGIGQISSEVPQNLSASRPQDRQFILSSKKLLLSDSGFYLCAWTGRGNSPLHFGNGTRLTVT.

The chain uses TRBV5-1 and TRBJ2-6; maybe TRBD1 (5 bases). Germline assignment: CDR1 SGHRS and CDR2 YFSETQ. The CDR3 covers 16 residues. Trimming removed 0 bases from V and 1 base from J, with 8 bases in between. The CDR3, as DNA: TGCGCCAGCAGCTTGGGACAGACATCTGGGGCCAACGTCCTGACTTTC. This translates into CASSLGQTSGANVLTF.

The rearrangement uses TRBV7-9 and TRBJ1-6; a possible D gene is TRBD1 (5 bases). Germline CDR1 and CDR2: SEHNR and FQNEAQ (reference sequence). V lost 1 base and J 9 bases, leaving 7 bases between the germline ends. The CDR3 spans 13 residues. In nucleotides, the CDR3 is TGTGCCAGCAGCTTAGACAGGACTTCACCCCTCCACTTT. Translating it yields CASSLDRTSPLHF.

The gene calls are TRBV9 and TRBJ1-2, with D uncertain. Trimming removed 3 bases at V and 0 bases at J, with 18 bases between. The germline V gene has CDR1 SGDLS and CDR2 YYNGEE. The CDR3 spans 17 residues. CDR3 sequence reads: CASSADLRTATNYGYTF. CDR3 DNA sequence: TGTGCCAGCAGCGCCGACCTACGGACGGCAACTAACTATGGCTACACCTTC. The entire variable domain, with the rest obtained from reference TRBV9 and TRBJ1-2, is as follows: DSGVTQTPKHLITATGQRVTLRCSPRSGDLSVYWYQQSLDQGLQFLIQYYNGEERAKGNILERFSAQQFPDLHSELNLSSLELGDSALYFCASSADLRTATNYGYTFGSGTRLTVV.

The chain links TRBV25-1 to TRBJ1-6; the D gene is possibly TRBD1 (5 bases). Germline CDR1 reads MGHDK; CDR2 reads SYGVNS. Trimming removed 5 bases from V and 7 bases from J, with 12 bases in between. The CDR3 length is 14 residues. CDR3 amino acids: CASSSLQANSPLHF. Written as DNA, the CDR3 is TGTGCCAGCAGTTCATTACAGGCCAATTCACCCCTCCACTTT.

This chain connects TRBV27 to TRBJ2-6; D perhaps matches TRBD1 (5 bases). The germline V and J ends were trimmed by 3 bases and 0 bases, with 15 bases remaining between them. The CDR3 is 18 amino acids. Germline CDR1 and CDR2: MNHEY and SMNVEV (reference sequence). The CDR3 reads CASSFQQGLSSGANVLTF. The CDR3 DNA follows: TGTGCCAGCAGTTTTCAGCAGGGCTTATCCTCTGGGGCCAACGTCCTGACTTTC.

The genes are TRBV29-1 and TRBJ1-4, with D hard to call. This CDR3 spans 14 amino acids. The germline gives CDR1 SQVTM, CDR2 ANQGSEA. Trimming took off 4 bases at V and 5 bases at J, with 14 bases between the two ends. The CDR3 sequence is CSVVPRETNEKLFF. CDR3 bases: TGCAGCGTTGTGCCCCGGGAGACCAATGAAAAACTGTTTTTT.

This clone showed up just a few times. This chain links TRBV2 with TRBJ2-1; D ambiguous. The CDR3 loop spans 14 amino acids. V was pared by 3 bases and J by 1 base, with 7 bases between. Germline V gene lookup returns CDR1 SNHLY and CDR2 FYNNEI. The CDR3 region has the DNA TGTGCCAGCAGTGAGGGTGGTTCCTACAATGAGCAGTTCTTC. It yields the protein CASSEGGSYNEQFF. The full variable domain, its missing parts supplied by reference TRBV2 and TRBJ2-1, is EPEVTQTPSHQVTQMGQEVILRCVPISNHLYFYWYRQILGQKVEFLVSFYNNEISEKSEIFDDQFSVERPDGSNFTLKIRSTKLEDSAMYFCASSEGGSYNEQFFGPGTRLTVL.

The chain combines TRBV29-1 with TRBJ2-7, with no clear D. Per the germline V gene, CDR1 is SQVTM and CDR2 is ANQGSEA. V dropped 1 base and J dropped 0 bases, with 7 bases sitting between them. The length of the CDR3 is 13 residues. The chain's CDR3 is CSVEAAPSYEQYF. CDR3 in DNA: TGCAGCGTTGAAGCAGCTCCCTCCTACGAGCAGTACTTC.

This clone was picked up a small number of times. V usage is TRBV6-5 and J usage is TRBJ1-6; perhaps TRBD1 as D (6 bases). The length of the CDR3 is 15 residues. V was shortened by 5 bases and J by 7 bases, with 15 bases between the two germline ends. Germline lookup yields CDR1 MNHEY and CDR2 SVGAGI. The CDR3 reads CASSPRQGRNSPLHF. Here the CDR3 DNA reads TGTGCCAGCAGTCCTCGGCAGGGGCGCAATTCACCCCTCCACTTT.

V usage is TRBV30 and J usage is TRBJ1-6; D gene uncertain. The CDR3 has 12 residues. The V gene's germline CDR1 is GTSNPN and CDR2 SVGIG (reference sequence). The ends were cut back, 2 bases at V and 5 bases at J, with 4 bases in the middle. The CDR3 is CAWSLHNSPLHF. The CDR3 DNA reads as TGTGCCTGGAGTCTCCATAATTCACCCCTCCACTTT.